Here is one T cell receptor (beta chain) with its context. There are 17 residues in the CDR3. Trimming cost V 5 bases and J 0 bases, with 17 bases left between them. Germline lookup yields CDR1 SGHTA and CDR2 FQGTGA. Profiling relied on immunoSEQ multiplex PCR, and the TCRdb table lists in-frame clones only, not all of them. The sample has around 57,000 clones, around 89% seen once; the top ten hold roughly 0.82%. This sample is drawn from a study of T cell changes during pregnancy in multiple sclerosis. The J gene is TRBJ2-1, the V gene TRBV7-3, with D perhaps matching TRBD2 (7 bases). The origin of this receptor is a female donor in good health, enrolled as a control in a pregnancy study. The source was peripheral blood, collected in the first trimester of pregnancy. The CDR3 nucleotides are TGTGCCAGCAGCCAAGCGGGACATACGAGCTCCTACAATGAGCAGTTCTTC. Residues: CASSQAGHTSSYNEQFF.